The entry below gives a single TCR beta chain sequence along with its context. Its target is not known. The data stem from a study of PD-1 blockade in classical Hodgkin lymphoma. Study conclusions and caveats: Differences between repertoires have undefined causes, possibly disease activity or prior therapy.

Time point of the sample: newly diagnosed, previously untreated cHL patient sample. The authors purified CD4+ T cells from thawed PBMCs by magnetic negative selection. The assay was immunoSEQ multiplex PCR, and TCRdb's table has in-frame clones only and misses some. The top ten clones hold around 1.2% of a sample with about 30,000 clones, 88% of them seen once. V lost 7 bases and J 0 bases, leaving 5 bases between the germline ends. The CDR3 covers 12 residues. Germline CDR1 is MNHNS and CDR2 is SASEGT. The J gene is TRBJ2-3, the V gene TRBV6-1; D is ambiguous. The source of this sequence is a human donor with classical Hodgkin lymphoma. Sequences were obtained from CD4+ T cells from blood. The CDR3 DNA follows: TGTGCCAGCACTACGAGCACAGATACGCAGTATTTT. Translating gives CASTTSTDTQYF.